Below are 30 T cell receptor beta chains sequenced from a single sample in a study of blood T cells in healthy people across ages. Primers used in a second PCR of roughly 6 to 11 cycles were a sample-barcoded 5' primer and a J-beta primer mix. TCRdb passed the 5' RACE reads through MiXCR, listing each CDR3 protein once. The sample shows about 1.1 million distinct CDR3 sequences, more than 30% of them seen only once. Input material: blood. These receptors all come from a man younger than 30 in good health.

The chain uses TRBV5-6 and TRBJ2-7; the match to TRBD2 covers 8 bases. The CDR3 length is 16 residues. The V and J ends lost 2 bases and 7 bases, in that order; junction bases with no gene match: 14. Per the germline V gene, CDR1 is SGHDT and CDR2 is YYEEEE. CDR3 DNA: TGTGCCAGCAGCTTCTATAGCGGGGCCCCCCACAATGAGCAGTACTTC. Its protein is CASSFYSGAPHNEQYF. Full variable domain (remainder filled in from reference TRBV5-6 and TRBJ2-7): DAGVTQSPTHLIKTRGQQVTLRCSPKSGHDTVSWYQQALGQGPQFIFQYYEEEERQRGNFPDRFSGHQFPNYSSELNVNALLLGDSALYLCASSFYSGAPHNEQYFGPGTRLTVT.

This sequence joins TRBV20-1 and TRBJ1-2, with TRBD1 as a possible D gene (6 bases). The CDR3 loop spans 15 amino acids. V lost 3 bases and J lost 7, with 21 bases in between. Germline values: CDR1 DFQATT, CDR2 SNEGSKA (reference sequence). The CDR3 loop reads CSASDSRTVGAGYTF. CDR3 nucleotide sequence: TGCAGTGCTAGCGACTCTAGGACAGTCGGCGCTGGCTACACCTTC.

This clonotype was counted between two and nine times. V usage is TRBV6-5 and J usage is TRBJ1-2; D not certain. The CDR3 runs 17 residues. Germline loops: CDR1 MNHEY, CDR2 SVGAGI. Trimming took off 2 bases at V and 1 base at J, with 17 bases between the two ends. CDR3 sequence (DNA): TGTGCCAGCAGTTACACCGCGTTGACTATTTTTAACTATGGCTACACCTTC. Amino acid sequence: CASSYTALTIFNYGYTF.

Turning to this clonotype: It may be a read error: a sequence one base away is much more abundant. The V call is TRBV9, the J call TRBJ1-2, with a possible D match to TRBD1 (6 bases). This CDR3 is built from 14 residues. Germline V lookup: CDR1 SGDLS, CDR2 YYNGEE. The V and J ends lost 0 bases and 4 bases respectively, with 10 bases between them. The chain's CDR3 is CASSVATGPYGYTF. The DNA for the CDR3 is TGTGCCAGCAGCGTAGCAACAGGGCCCTATGGCTACACCTTC.

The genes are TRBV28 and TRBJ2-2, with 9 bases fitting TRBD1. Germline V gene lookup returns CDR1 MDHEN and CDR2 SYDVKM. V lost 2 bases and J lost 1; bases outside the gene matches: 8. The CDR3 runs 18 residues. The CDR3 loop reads CASSLLGTGILNTGELFF. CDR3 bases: TGTGCCAGCAGTTTACTGGGGACAGGGATCTTGAACACCGGGGAGCTGTTTTTT.

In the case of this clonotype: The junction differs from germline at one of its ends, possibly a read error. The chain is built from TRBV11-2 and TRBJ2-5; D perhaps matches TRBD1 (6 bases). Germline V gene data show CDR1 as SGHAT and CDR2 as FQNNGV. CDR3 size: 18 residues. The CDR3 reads CASSLDVGTGFYKETQYF. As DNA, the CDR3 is TGTGCCAGTAGCTTAGACGTGGGCACAGGGTTCTACAAAGAGACCCAGTACTTC.

The CDR3 DNA reads as TGCAGCGTGCGACGGGAATCTAGCACAGATACGCAGTATTTT. This translates into CSVRRESSTDTQYF. This chain joins TRBV29-1 and TRBJ2-3; perhaps TRBD2 as D (5 bases). V shed 6 bases and J shed 0 bases, with 13 bases lying between them. The CDR3 has 14 residues. Germline lookup yields CDR1 SQVTM and CDR2 ANQGSEA.

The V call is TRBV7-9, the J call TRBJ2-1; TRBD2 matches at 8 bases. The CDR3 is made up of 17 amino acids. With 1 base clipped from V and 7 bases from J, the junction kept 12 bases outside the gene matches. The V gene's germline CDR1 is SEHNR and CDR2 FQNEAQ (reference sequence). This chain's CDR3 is CASSLVVEGLGVNEQFF. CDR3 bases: TGTGCCAGCAGCTTAGTGGTCGAGGGACTAGGGGTTAATGAGCAGTTCTTC.

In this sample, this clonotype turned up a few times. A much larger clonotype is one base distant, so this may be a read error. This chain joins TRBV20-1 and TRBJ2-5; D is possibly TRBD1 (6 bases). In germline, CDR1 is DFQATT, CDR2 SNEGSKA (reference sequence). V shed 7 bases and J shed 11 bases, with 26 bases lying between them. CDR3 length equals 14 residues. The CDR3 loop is CSVRGGGDNNEQYF. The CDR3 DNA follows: TGCAGTGTCAGGGGTGGGGGCGATAACAATGAGCAGTACTTC.

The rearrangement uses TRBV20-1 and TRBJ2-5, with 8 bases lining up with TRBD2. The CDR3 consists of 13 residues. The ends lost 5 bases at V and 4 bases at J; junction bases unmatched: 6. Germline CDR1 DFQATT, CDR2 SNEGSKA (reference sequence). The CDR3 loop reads CSASGRAGETQYF. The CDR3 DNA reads TGCAGTGCTTCCGGGAGGGCCGGAGAGACCCAGTACTTC.

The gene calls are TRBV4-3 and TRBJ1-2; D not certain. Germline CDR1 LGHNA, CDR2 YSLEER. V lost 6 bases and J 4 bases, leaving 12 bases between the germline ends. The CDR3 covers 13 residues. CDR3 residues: CASSTDLGYGYTF. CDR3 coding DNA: TGCGCCAGCAGTACGGATTTGGGCTATGGCTACACCTTC.

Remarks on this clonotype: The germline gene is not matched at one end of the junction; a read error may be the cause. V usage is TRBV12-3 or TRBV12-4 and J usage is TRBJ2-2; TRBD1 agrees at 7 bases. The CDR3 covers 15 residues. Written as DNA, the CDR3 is TGCGCCAGCAGCTTCGGGACAGCTAACACCGGGGAGCTGTTTTTT. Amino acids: CASSFGTANTGELFF.

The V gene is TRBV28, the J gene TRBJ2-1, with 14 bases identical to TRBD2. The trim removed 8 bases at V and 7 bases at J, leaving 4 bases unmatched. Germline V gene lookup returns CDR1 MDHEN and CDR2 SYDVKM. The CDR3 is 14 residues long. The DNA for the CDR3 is TGTGCCAGCGCCGGACTAGCGGGGGGAAATGAGCAGTTCTTC. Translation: CASAGLAGGNEQFF.

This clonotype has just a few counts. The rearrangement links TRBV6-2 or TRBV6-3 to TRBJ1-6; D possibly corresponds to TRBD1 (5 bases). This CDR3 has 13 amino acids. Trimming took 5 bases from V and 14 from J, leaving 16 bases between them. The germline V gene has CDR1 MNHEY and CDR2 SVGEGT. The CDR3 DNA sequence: TGTGCCAGCAGTCAACCCAGGGCTTCGGCCCTCCACTTT. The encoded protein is CASSQPRASALHF.

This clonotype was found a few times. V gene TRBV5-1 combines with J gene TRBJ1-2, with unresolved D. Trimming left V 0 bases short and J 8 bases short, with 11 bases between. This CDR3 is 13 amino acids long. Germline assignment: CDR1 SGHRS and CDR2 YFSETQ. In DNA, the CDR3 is TGCGCCAGCAGCTTGGAATTGTCCGACGGCTACACCTTC. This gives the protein CASSLELSDGYTF.

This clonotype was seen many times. The CDR3 sequence is CSATILAGSYNEQFF. The CDR3 DNA sequence: TGCAGTGCTACAATACTAGCGGGCTCCTACAATGAGCAGTTCTTC. The chain couples TRBV20-1 to TRBJ2-1; 9 bases are shared with TRBD2. The V gene end was trimmed by 4 bases and the J gene end by 0 bases; junction bases not matched to a gene: 4. CDR3 length: 15 residues. From germline, CDR1 is DFQATT and CDR2 SNEGSKA (reference sequence).

The CDR3 DNA reads TGTGCCAGCAGCCCGAGGGGGCTAGATACGCAGTATTTT. It is translated as CASSPRGLDTQYF. This chain connects TRBV7-9 to TRBJ2-3; 7 positions match TRBD1. Looked up from germline, CDR1 is SEHNR and CDR2 is FQNEAQ (reference sequence). The V segment lost 5 bases and the J segment 5 bases; nucleotides outside the gene matches: 4. The CDR3 contains 13 residues.

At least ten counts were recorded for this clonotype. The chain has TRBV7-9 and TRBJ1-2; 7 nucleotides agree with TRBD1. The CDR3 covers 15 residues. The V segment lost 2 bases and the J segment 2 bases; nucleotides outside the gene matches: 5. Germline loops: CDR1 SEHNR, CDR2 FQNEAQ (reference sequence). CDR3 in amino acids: CASSLTGTENYGYTF. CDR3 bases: TGTGCCAGCAGCTTAACTGGGACAGAGAACTATGGCTACACCTTC.

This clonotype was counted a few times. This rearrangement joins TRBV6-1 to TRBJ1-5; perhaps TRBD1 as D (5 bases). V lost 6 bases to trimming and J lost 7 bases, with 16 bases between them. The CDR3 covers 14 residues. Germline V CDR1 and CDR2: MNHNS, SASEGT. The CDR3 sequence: CASREQEGSQPQHF. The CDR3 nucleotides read TGTGCCAGCAGAGAACAGGAGGGTTCACAGCCCCAGCATTTT.

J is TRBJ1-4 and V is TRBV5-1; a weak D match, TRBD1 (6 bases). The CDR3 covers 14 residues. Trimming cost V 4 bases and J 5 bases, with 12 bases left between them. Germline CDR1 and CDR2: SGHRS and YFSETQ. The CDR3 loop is CASSEGDINEKLFF. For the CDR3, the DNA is TGCGCCAGCAGCGAAGGGGACATAAATGAAAAACTGTTTTTT.

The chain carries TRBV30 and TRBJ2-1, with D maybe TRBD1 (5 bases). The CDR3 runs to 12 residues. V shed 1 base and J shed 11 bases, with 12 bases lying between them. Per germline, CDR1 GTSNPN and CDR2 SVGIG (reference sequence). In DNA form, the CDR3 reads TGTGCCTGGAGTGGGATCGACAGAAAGCAGTTCTTC. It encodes CAWSGIDRKQFF.

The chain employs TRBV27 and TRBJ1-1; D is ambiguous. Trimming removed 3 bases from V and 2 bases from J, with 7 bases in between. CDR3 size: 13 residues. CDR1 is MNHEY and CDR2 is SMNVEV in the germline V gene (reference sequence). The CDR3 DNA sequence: TGTGCCAGCAGTTTTTATGGAAACACTGAAGCTTTCTTT. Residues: CASSFYGNTEAFF.

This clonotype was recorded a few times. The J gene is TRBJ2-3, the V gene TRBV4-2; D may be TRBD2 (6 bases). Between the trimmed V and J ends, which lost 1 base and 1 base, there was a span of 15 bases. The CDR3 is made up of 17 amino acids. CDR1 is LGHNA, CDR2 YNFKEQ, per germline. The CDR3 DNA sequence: TGTGCCAGCAGCCAAGTAGTGGCCGGAGGGGGCACAGATACGCAGTATTTT. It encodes CASSQVVAGGGTDTQYF.

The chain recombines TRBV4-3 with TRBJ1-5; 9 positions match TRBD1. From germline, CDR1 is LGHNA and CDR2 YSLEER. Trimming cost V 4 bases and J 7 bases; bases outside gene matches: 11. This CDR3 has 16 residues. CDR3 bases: TGCGCCAGCAGCCCCTATTTTGGACAGGGGTTGCAGCCCCAGCATTTT. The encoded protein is CASSPYFGQGLQPQHF.

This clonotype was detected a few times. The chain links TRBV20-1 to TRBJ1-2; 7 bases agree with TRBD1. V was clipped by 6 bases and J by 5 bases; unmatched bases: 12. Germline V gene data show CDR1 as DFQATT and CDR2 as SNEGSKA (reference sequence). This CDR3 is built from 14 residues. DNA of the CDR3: TGCAGTGCCGAACCAAGCGGGACAGTTTATGGCTACACCTTC. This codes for CSAEPSGTVYGYTF.

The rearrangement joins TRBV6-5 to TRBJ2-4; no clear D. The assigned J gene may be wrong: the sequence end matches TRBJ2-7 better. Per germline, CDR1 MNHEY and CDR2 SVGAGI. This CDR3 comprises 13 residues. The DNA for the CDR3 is TGTGCCAGCAGCCCCTGGCTTAGAGACGAGCAGTACTTC. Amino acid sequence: CASSPWLRDEQYF.

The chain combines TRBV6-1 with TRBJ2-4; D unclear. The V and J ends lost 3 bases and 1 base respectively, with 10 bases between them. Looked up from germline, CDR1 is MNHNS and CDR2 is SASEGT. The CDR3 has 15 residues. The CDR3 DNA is TGTGCCAGCAGTGAGACAACACTCGCCAAAAACATTCAGTACTTC. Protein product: CASSETTLAKNIQYF.

CDR3 DNA: TGTGCCAGCAGTGAATCCACAGTCGGCTATGGCTACACCTTC. Protein: CASSESTVGYGYTF. The V gene is TRBV25-1, the J gene TRBJ1-2; no firm D call. Per the germline V gene, CDR1 is MGHDK and CDR2 is SYGVNS. Trimming took 1 base from V and 4 from J, leaving 10 bases between them. The CDR3 is made up of 14 amino acids.

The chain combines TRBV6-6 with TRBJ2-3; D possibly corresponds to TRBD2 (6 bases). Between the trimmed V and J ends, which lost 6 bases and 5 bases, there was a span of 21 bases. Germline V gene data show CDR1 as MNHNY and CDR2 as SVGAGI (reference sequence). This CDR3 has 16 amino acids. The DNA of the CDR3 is TGTGCCAGCAGCTCCGGGACTTCTTACGAGAGAGATACGCAGTATTTT. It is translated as CASSSGTSYERDTQYF.

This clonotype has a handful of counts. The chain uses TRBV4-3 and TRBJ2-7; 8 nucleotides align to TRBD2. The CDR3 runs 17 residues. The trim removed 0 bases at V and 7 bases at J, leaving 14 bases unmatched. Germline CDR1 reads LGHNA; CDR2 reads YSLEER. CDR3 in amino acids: CASSQEDSAGGYNEQYF. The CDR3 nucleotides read TGCGCCAGCAGCCAAGAAGACTCTGCGGGGGGCTACAATGAGCAGTACTTC.